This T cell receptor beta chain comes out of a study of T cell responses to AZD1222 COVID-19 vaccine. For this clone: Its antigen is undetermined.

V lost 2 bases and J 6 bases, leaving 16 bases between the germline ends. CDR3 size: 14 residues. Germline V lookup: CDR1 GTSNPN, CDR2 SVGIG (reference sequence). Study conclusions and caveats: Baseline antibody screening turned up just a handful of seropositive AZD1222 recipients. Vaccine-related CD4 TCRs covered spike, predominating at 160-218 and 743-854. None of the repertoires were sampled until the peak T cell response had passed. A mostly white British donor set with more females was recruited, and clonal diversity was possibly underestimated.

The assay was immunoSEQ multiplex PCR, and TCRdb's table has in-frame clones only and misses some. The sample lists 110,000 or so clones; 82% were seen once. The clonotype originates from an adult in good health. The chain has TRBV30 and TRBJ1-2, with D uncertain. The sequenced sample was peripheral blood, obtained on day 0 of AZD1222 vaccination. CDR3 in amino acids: CAWSRHGVSDGYTF. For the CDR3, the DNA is TGTGCCTGGAGTCGGCATGGAGTGTCGGATGGCTACACCTTC.